One sample yielded the 15 T cell receptor beta chains listed below, sequenced in a study of T cells in women clearing cervical HPV infection. Only in-frame clones appear in the TCRdb table, and some are missing; sequencing was by immunoSEQ multiplex PCR. Its table lists over 45,000 clones. Sequenced input: blood buffy coat. The origin of the receptors is a woman aged 18 to 75 with a cervical HPV16 infection that either progressed to CIN3+ or cleared (not recorded which).

The part of the CDR3 DNA that was read is TGCGCCAGCAGCTTTAGCGGGAGTGGATACGAG. Translation: CASSFSGSGYE. The CDR3, in full, reads CASSFSGSGYEQYF. J is TRBJ2-7 and V is TRBV5-1; 9 positions match TRBD2. The read is 3 residues too short to cover the CDR3 end, so that end is filled in from the germline J gene. This CDR3 is 14 amino acids long. Germline V CDR1 and CDR2: SGHRS, YFSETQ. The J segment lost 4 bases and the V segment lost 2 bases, leaving 4 bases of the junction unmatched.

Note on this clone: The read gets to within 3 residues of the CDR3 end, and the germline J gene fills in the rest. The chain couples TRBV19 to TRBJ1-1, with D hard to call. Germline-derived CDR1 and CDR2 are LNHDA and SQIVND (reference sequence). The CDR3 has 14 residues. CDR3 bases read: TGTGCCAGTAGTTCAGGACGGGGAACCCTGATG. The encoded protein is CASSSGRGTLM. The whole CDR3 region reads CASSSGRGTLMAFF. The variable domain in full, completed from reference TRBV19 and TRBJ1-1, reads DGGITQSPKYLFRKEGQNVTLSCEQNLNHDAMYWYRQDPGQGLRLIYYSQIVNDFQKGDIAEGYSVSREKKESFPLTVTSAQKNPTAFYLCASSSGRGTLMAFFGQGTRLTVV.

The CDR3: CASSPAGQPYEQYF. The sequenced part of the CDR3 DNA is TGTGCCAGCAGCCCCGCGGGACAGCCCTACGAG. The V call is TRBV5-4, the J call TRBJ2-7, with D possibly matching TRBD1 (7 bases). The sequence runs out 3 residues before the end of the CDR3; the remainder is reconstructed from the germline J gene. The germline gives CDR1 SGHNT, CDR2 YYREEE (reference sequence). Between the trimmed V and J ends, which lost 4 bases and 2 bases, there was a span of 13 bases. The CDR3 is 14 amino acids.

About this clone: With the read ending 3 residues before the CDR3 end, the germline J gene is used to fill in that end. The chain has TRBV19 and TRBJ1-4; TRBD1 matches 7 bases. V shed 5 bases and J 3 bases; nucleotides not matched to a gene: 6. The CDR3 runs to 15 residues. Looked up from germline, CDR1 is LNHDA and CDR2 is SQIVND (reference sequence). The sequenced part of the CDR3 DNA is TGTGCCAGTAGTGGTCGACAGGGAGCTAATGAAAAA. The encoded protein is CASSGRQGANEK. In full, the CDR3 reads CASSGRQGANEKLFF.

Turning to this clone: The DNA ends 3 residues before the CDR3 does, and the rest of the CDR3 is filled in from the germline J gene. The V call is TRBV7-7, the J call TRBJ2-1; tentative D call: TRBD2 (5 bases). The germline V gene has CDR1 SSHAT and CDR2 FNYEAQ (reference sequence). The CDR3 spans 13 residues. V lost 3 bases, J lost 7 bases, and 10 bases lay in between. CDR3 amino acids: CASSLFRGNEQFF. The covered CDR3 bases are TGTGCCAGCAGCTTGTTTCGGGGAAATGAG.

With regard to this clone: From the germline J gene comes the end of the CDR3, since the read stops 3 residues before it. The chain links TRBV19 to TRBJ1-5, with a tentative D call TRBD1 (5 bases). This CDR3 contains 15 residues. V shed 9 bases and J shed 1 base, with 16 bases lying between them. In germline, CDR1 is LNHDA, CDR2 SQIVND (reference sequence). The DNA read from the CDR3 is TGTGCCAGCAGTGGGGGGGTTGGAAGCAATCAGCCC. Residues: CASSGGVGSNQP. The CDR3 as a whole reads CASSGGVGSNQPQHF.

Comments on this clone: The observed sequence ends 3 residues before the CDR3 terminus, with the missing tail filled in from the germline J gene. The chain couples TRBV28 to TRBJ2-7, with 9 bases matching TRBD2. The CDR3 has 14 residues. CDR1 is MDHEN, CDR2 SYDVKM, per germline. With 5 bases clipped from V and 3 bases from J, the junction kept 5 bases outside the gene matches. The CDR3 sequence: CASSGIAGVYEQYF. The CDR3 bases that were read are TGTGCCAGCAGTGGTATAGCGGGGGTCTACGAG. The full variable domain, its missing parts supplied by reference TRBV28 and TRBJ2-7, is DVKVTQSSRYLVKRTGEKVFLECVQDMDHENMFWYRQDPGLGLRLIYFSYDVKMKEKGDIPEGYSVSREKKERFSLILESASTNQTSMYLCASSGIAGVYEQYFGPGTRLTVT.

A word on this clone: The observed sequence ends 3 residues before the CDR3 terminus, with the missing tail filled in from the germline J gene. V usage is TRBV19 and J usage is TRBJ1-3, with 7 bases aligning to TRBD1. Germline CDR1 LNHDA, CDR2 SQIVND (reference sequence). CDR3 length: 16 amino acids. The junction had 6 bases not matched to a gene; V was cut back by 3 bases and J by 1 base. Incomplete CDR3 DNA: TGTGCCAGTAGTATTGCGACAGGGACATCTGGAAACACC. Translation gives CASSIATGTSGNT. The whole CDR3 protein is CASSIATGTSGNTIYF.

Details on this clone: The sequence runs out 3 residues before the end of the CDR3; the remainder is reconstructed from the germline J gene. This rearrangement joins TRBV2 to TRBJ1-5; D is undetermined. Germline assignment: CDR1 SNHLY and CDR2 FYNNEI. V dropped 6 bases and J dropped 0 bases, with 9 bases sitting between them. This CDR3 region has 14 residues. CDR3: CASSQSFSNQPQHF. The CDR3 DNA, read in part, is TGTGCCAGCAGCCAAAGCTTTAGCAATCAGCCC.

Points on this clone: Read sequence stops 3 residues before the CDR3 end, and the germline J gene provides the missing end. The chain is built from TRBV5-1 and TRBJ2-1, with TRBD2 matching over 11 bases. This CDR3 contains 15 residues. Trimming cost V 4 bases and J 6 bases; bases outside gene matches: 6. The germline V gene encodes CDR1 SGHRS and CDR2 YFSETQ. The CDR3 sequence is CASSLTSGGLNEQFF. CDR3 bases read: TGCGCCAGCAGCCTAACTAGCGGGGGCCTCAATGAG.

A note on this clone: The sequenced fragment ends 3 residues before the CDR3 boundary, so the rest is inferred from the germline J gene. V gene TRBV18 combines with J gene TRBJ2-1; TRBD2 agrees at 9 bases. Trimming took 3 bases from V and 6 from J; bases not matched to a gene: 15. The CDR3 runs to 18 residues. CDR1 and CDR2 (germline): KGHSH, LQKENI. The CDR3 DNA, read in part, is TGTGCCAGCTCACCCACCGCTAGCGCGGGAGGGCCCGGCAATGAG. It is translated as CASSPTASAGGPGNE. The whole CDR3 sequence is CASSPTASAGGPGNEQFF.

For this clone: The sequence runs out 3 residues before the end of the CDR3; the remainder is reconstructed from the germline J gene. The chain joins TRBV6-2 or TRBV6-3 to TRBJ2-2; tentative D call: TRBD2 (6 bases). Germline V gene data show CDR1 as MNHEY and CDR2 as SVGEGT. This CDR3 is 16 amino acids long. V gave up 3 bases and J gave up 0 bases, with 11 bases separating them. The part of the CDR3 DNA that was read is TGTGCCAGCAGTTATAGGCTAGCGACGAACACCGGGGAG. This gives the protein CASSYRLATNTGE. The whole CDR3 sequence reads CASSYRLATNTGELFF.

Notes on this clone: The read falls 3 residues short of the CDR3 end, and the missing part is taken from the germline J gene. The genes are TRBV6-2 or TRBV6-3 and TRBJ2-5; TRBD2 might be the D (5 bases). Germline V gene sequence: CDR1 MNHEY, CDR2 SVGEGT. The germline V and J ends were trimmed by 3 bases and 5 bases, with 7 bases remaining between them. CDR3 length equals 12 residues. CDR3 DNA, as far as it was read: TGTGCCAGCAGTTATCTAGCCGAGACC. It yields the protein CASSYLAET. The complete CDR3 reads CASSYLAETQYF.

As regards this clone: The read terminates 3 residues ahead of where the CDR3 ends, so the germline J gene completes it. V and J are TRBV5-6 and TRBJ1-2; D not resolved. With 3 bases removed from V and 4 bases from J, the gap between germline ends came to 13 bases. The germline V gene encodes CDR1 SGHDT and CDR2 YYEEEE. This CDR3 has 14 residues. Incomplete CDR3 DNA: TGTGCCAGCAGCTCGTTACGGGGAGTCTATGGC. Encoded protein: CASSSLRGVYG. The CDR3 reads in full as CASSSLRGVYGYTF.

On this clone itself: The missing CDR3 end, 3 residues past where the read stops, is filled in from the germline J gene. The chain carries TRBV7-9 and TRBJ2-1, with D possibly TRBD2 on 6 matching bases. V lost 3 bases and J 7 bases, leaving 13 bases between the germline ends. The germline V gene has CDR1 SEHNR and CDR2 FQNEAQ (reference sequence). CDR3 length equals 14 residues. This CDR3 is CASSFRDWINEQFF. The part of the CDR3 DNA that was read is TGTGCCAGCAGCTTCCGGGACTGGATTAATGAG.